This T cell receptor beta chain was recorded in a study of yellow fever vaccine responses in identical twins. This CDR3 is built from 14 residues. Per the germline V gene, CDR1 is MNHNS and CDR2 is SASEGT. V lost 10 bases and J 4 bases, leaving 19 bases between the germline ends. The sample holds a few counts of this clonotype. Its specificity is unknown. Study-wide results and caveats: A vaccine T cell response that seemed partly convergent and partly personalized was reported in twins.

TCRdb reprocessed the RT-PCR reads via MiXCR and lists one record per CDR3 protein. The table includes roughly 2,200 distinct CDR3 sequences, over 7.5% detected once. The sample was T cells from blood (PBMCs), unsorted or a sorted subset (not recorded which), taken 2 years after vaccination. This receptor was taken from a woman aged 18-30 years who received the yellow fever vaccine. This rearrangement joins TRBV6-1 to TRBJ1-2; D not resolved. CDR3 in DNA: TGTGCCACCATATCGGTGGGCAGCCTCTATGGCTACACCTTC. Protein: CATISVGSLYGYTF.